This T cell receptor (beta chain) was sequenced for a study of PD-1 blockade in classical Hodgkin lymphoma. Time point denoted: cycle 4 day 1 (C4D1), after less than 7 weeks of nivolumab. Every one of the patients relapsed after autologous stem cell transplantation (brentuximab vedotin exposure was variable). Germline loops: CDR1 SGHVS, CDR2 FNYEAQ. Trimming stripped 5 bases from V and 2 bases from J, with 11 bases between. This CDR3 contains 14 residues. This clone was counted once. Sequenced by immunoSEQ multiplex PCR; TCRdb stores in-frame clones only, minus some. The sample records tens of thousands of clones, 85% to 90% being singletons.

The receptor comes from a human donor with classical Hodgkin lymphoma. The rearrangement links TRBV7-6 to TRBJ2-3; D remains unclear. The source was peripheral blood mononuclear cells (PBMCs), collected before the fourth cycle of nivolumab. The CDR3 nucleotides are TGTGCCAGCAGCAAGGGCCAGCACACAGATACGCAGTATTTT. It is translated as CASSKGQHTDTQYF.